The 13 T cell receptor beta chains below come from one sample, sequenced in a study of regulatory T cells in long-lasting Graves disease. The time point: newly diagnosed GD, antithyroid drugs for less than 3 months. RNA from PBMCs was the source of the TCR library. Construction of the TCR beta libraries employed iRepertoire HTBI primers in conjunction with Arm-PCR of CDR3 regions. TCRdb redid the calling of the multiplex PCR reads with MiXCR, one entry per CDR3 protein. The sample has 300,000 to 450,000 distinct CDR3 sequences, around a sixth seen once. Here the sequenced sample was peripheral blood mononuclear cells (PBMCs), taken at new diagnosis, from a patient treated with antithyroid drugs. These receptors came from a female donor with Graves disease.

This clonotype has more than one count but fewer than ten. V usage is TRBV2 and J usage is TRBJ1-1, with D tentatively TRBD1 (6 bases). This CDR3 is built from 14 residues. Germline CDR1 is SNHLY and CDR2 is FYNNEI. V lost 1 base and J 7 bases, leaving 13 bases between the germline ends. The CDR3 nucleotides are TGTGCCAGCAGTGAAGAACTGGACAGCCTTGAAGCTTTCTTT. Protein product: CASSEELDSLEAFF.

This sequence joins TRBV29-1 and TRBJ2-7, with TRBD2 matching over 10 bases. Trimming cost V 0 bases and J 6 bases; bases outside gene matches: 11. The CDR3 has 16 residues. The germline V gene has CDR1 SQVTM and CDR2 ANQGSEA. The CDR3 region is CSVEDLGLAGVVEQYF. CDR3 nucleotide sequence: TGCAGCGTTGAAGATCTGGGGCTAGCGGGAGTTGTCGAGCAGTACTTC.

Many counts were recorded for this clonotype. The chain carries TRBV27 and TRBJ2-1, with D perhaps TRBD1 or TRBD2 (5 bases each). Germline V gene lookup returns CDR1 MNHEY and CDR2 SMNVEV (reference sequence). The CDR3 is 11 amino acids. V lost 3 bases and J 11 bases, leaving 8 bases between the germline ends. The CDR3, as DNA: TGTGCCAGCAGTTTTTTGGGACAGCAGTTCTTC. It translates to CASSFLGQQFF.

This clonotype was seen only a few times. The rearrangement uses TRBV5-4 and TRBJ2-3; no firm D call. In germline, CDR1 is SGHNT, CDR2 YYREEE (reference sequence). Trimming cost V 4 bases and J 1 base, with 10 bases left between them. This CDR3 contains 14 residues. The CDR3 region is CASSPKGGTDTQYF. CDR3 DNA: TGTGCCAGCAGCCCCAAGGGCGGCACAGATACGCAGTATTTT.

As to this clonotype: One junction end disagrees with the germline gene, perhaps due to a read error. The chain links TRBV4-1 to TRBJ1-6; the D is unclear. The CDR3 consists of 14 residues. The germline V gene encodes CDR1 MGHRA and CDR2 YSYEKL. CDR3 region: CASSQWGNNPPLHF. The CDR3 region has the DNA TGCGCCAGCAGCCAGTGGGGAAATAATCCACCCCTCCACTTT.

This CDR3 reads CAWTGKKNIQYF. CDR3 coding DNA: TGTGCCTGGACAGGGAAAAAAAACATTCAGTACTTC. The chain recombines TRBV30 with TRBJ2-4; possibly TRBD1 for D (5 bases). The V gene's germline CDR1 is GTSNPN and CDR2 SVGIG (reference sequence). The germline V and J ends were trimmed by 4 bases and 4 bases, with 8 bases remaining between them. The CDR3 length is 12 residues.

This clonotype came up a few times. This chain joins TRBV28 and TRBJ1-6; TRBD1 matches at 9 bases. CDR3 length: 15 amino acids. Germline V gene data show CDR1 as MDHEN and CDR2 as SYDVKM. V lost 2 bases to trimming and J lost 9 bases; unmatched junction nucleotides: 5. The CDR3 nucleotides read TGTGCCAGCAGTTTAGGGGACAGGGTGGTTTCACCCCTCCACTTT. Its protein product is CASSLGDRVVSPLHF.

This chain connects TRBV29-1 to TRBJ1-2, with 10 bases that match TRBD1. J was trimmed by 7 bases and V by 6 bases; bases with no gene match: 11. The germline gives CDR1 SQVTM, CDR2 ANQGSEA. The CDR3 length is 14 residues. CDR3 bases: TGCAGCGTAGAGAGACAGGGGGCGTTTCCTGGCTACACCTTC. As protein: CSVERQGAFPGYTF.

In this sample, this clonotype turned up many times. This chain uses TRBV19 with TRBJ1-1, with 9 bases matching TRBD1. J gave up 1 base and V 6 bases, and 6 bases lay outside the gene matches. Germline V gene lookup returns CDR1 LNHDA and CDR2 SQIVND (reference sequence). This CDR3 has 15 amino acids. CDR3 protein: CASSAQGARNTEAFF. The DNA for the CDR3 is TGTGCCAGTAGCGCACAGGGGGCAAGGAACACTGAAGCTTTCTTT.

This clonotype was seen at least ten times. The V call is TRBV24-1, the J call TRBJ2-7; no firm D call. Germline V gene sequence: CDR1 KGHDR, CDR2 SFDVKD. Trimming left V 5 bases short and J 5 bases short, with 12 bases between. CDR3 length: 13 residues. The CDR3 here is CATSGLGSDEQYF. Here the CDR3 DNA reads TGTGCCACCAGTGGGCTGGGCAGCGACGAGCAGTACTTC.

This CDR3 reads CASRQQGEAKNIQYF. The CDR3 nucleotides read TGTGCCAGCAGACAGCAGGGGGAGGCCAAAAACATTCAGTACTTC. The chain carries TRBV6-2 or TRBV6-3 and TRBJ2-4, with 7 bases fitting TRBD1. The germline V gene encodes CDR1 MNHEY and CDR2 SVGEGT. With V trimmed by 6 bases and J by 1 base, 6 bases remained unmatched. CDR3 length: 15 residues.

This clonotype was seen ten or more times. The chain employs TRBV20-1 and TRBJ2-1, with D unresolved. Trimming removed 6 bases at V and 2 bases at J, with 14 bases between. This CDR3 region has 14 residues. CDR1 is DFQATT and CDR2 is SNEGSKA in the germline V gene (reference sequence). The chain's CDR3 is CSAPPRTTYNEQFF. CDR3 sequence (DNA): TGCAGTGCCCCGCCGCGTACTACCTACAATGAGCAGTTCTTC.

This clonotype was counted ten times or more. CDR3 bases: TGCAGTGCTAGAGATTATAGGAGCGGGAGAGGGAATGAGCAGTTCTTC. Its translation: CSARDYRSGRGNEQFF. The rearrangement uses TRBV20-1 and TRBJ2-1; 8 nucleotides agree with TRBD2. The V and J ends lost 0 bases and 7 bases, in that order; junction bases with no gene match: 11. CDR3 length: 16 residues. The germline V gene encodes CDR1 DFQATT and CDR2 SNEGSKA (reference sequence).